Presented here are 24 T cell receptor beta chains from one specimen sequenced in a study of blood T cell repertoires in COVID-19. Data came from immunoSEQ multiplex PCR; TCRdb stores just in-frame clones and leaves some out. The sample has around 81,000 clones, roughly 80% seen once. Sequencing used peripheral blood. These receptors originate from a human donor in a cohort sampled during active COVID-19.

V and J are TRBV29-1 and TRBJ2-6; D call uncertain. Between the trimmed V and J ends, which lost 3 bases and 2 bases, there was a span of 5 bases. CDR1 SQVTM and CDR2 ANQGSEA come from the germline V gene. The CDR3 runs to 13 residues. The CDR3 is CSVDYTGANVLTF. DNA for the CDR3: TGCAGCGTTGATTACACTGGGGCCAACGTCCTGACTTTC.

The rearrangement links TRBV19 to TRBJ2-3, with D possibly matching TRBD1 (5 bases). There are 17 residues in the CDR3. Looked up from germline, CDR1 is LNHDA and CDR2 is SQIVND (reference sequence). Trimming shortened V by 3 bases and J by 1 base, and 17 bases separated the two germline ends. The CDR3 is CASSMQIRASGTDTQYF. The DNA for the CDR3 is TGTGCCAGTAGTATGCAAATCAGGGCTTCGGGCACAGATACGCAGTATTTT.

J is TRBJ2-1 and V is TRBV7-3; 7 bases agree with TRBD1. Trimming at V came to 4 bases and at J to 1 base, leaving 4 bases not matched to a gene. The CDR3 covers 15 residues. Per germline, CDR1 SGHTA and CDR2 FQGTGA. The CDR3 loop reads CASSSRQGSYNEQFF. The CDR3 DNA reads as TGTGCCAGCAGCTCAAGACAGGGATCCTACAATGAGCAGTTCTTC.

The chain recombines TRBV6-4 with TRBJ2-2; D might be TRBD2 (6 bases). In germline, CDR1 is MRHNA, CDR2 SNTAGT. CDR3 length: 14 amino acids. The V end was cut by 3 bases, the J end by 7 bases, with 12 bases between. Here the CDR3 DNA reads TGTGCCAGCAGTGAACTAGCCGCCCGCGGGGAGCTGTTTTTT. Translation gives CASSELAARGELFF.

As DNA, the CDR3 is TGTGCCAGCAATACCAGGACAGGCACTTTCTTAAATCAGCCCCAGCATTTT. It is translated as CASNTRTGTFLNQPQHF. The chain employs TRBV2 and TRBJ1-5, with 7 bases identical to TRBD1. Germline assignment: CDR1 SNHLY and CDR2 FYNNEI. Losses at the gene ends were 7 bases for V and 4 bases for J; bases not matched to a gene: 16. This CDR3 region has 17 residues.

A few counts support this clone. The CDR3 coding sequence is TGTGCCAGCAGCCCAGGACAGGCCACTATGAACACTGAAGCTTTCTTT. Translating gives CASSPGQATMNTEAFF. This sequence joins TRBV5-5 and TRBJ1-1, with 7 nucleotides matching TRBD1. The CDR3 sequence is 16 residues long. Germline V gene data show CDR1 as SGHKS and CDR2 as YYEKEE (reference sequence). The ends lost 4 bases at V and 0 bases at J; junction bases unmatched: 9.

This clone was seen once. The gene calls are TRBV6-5 and TRBJ2-7; the D gene is possibly TRBD2 (6 bases). The CDR3 is made up of 13 amino acids. Germline V gives CDR1 MNHEY, CDR2 SVGAGI. Deletions cut 4 bases from V and 3 bases from J, with 10 bases between. CDR3: CASSSQEGYEQYF. CDR3 DNA sequence: TGTGCCAGCAGTTCCCAGGAGGGCTACGAGCAGTACTTC.

The CDR3 nucleotides are TGTGCCAGCTCAGAGGGACTAGCGGTCCTTCAACAGCAGTTCTTC. Amino acids: CASSEGLAVLQQQFF. V gene TRBV18 combines with J gene TRBJ2-1, with 11 bases matching TRBD2. The CDR3 consists of 15 residues. Germline V gene data show CDR1 as KGHSH and CDR2 as LQKENI. The trim removed 5 bases at V and 11 bases at J, leaving 11 bases unmatched.

The CDR3 region has the DNA TGTGCCAGTTCCAGGAACCCAACGCTTGGCTACACCTTC. Translation: CASSRNPTLGYTF. The gene calls are TRBV6-5 and TRBJ1-2; D unclear. Trimming left V 9 bases short and J 7 bases short, with 18 bases between. The germline CDR1 and CDR2 sequences are MNHEY and SVGAGI. The CDR3 length is 13 residues.

J is TRBJ1-1 and V is TRBV29-1; 7 bases are shared with TRBD1. Trimming took 0 bases from V and 12 from J; bases not matched to a gene: 10. This CDR3 has 13 amino acids. Germline V gene sequence: CDR1 SQVTM, CDR2 ANQGSEA. The CDR3 region has the DNA TGCAGCGTTGAAGAGTTAGGGGGCGGTTCGACTTTCTTT. It codes for CSVEELGGGSTFF. The full variable domain, in which reference TRBV29-1 and TRBJ1-1 provide the parts outside the CDR3, is SAVISQKPSRDICQRGTSLTIQCQVDSQVTMMFWYRQQPGQSLTLIATANQGSEATYESGFVIDKFPISRPNLTFSTLTVSNMSPEDSSIYLCSVEELGGGSTFFGQGTRLTVV.

The chain has TRBV2 and TRBJ1-1, with 7 bases aligning to TRBD1. CDR3 length: 13 amino acids. CDR1 is SNHLY and CDR2 is FYNNEI in the germline V gene. The V gene end was trimmed by 5 bases and the J gene end by 5 bases; junction bases not matched to a gene: 5. CDR3 amino acids: CASSYIQGTEAFF. Here the CDR3 DNA reads TGTGCCAGCAGTTATATACAGGGGACTGAAGCTTTCTTT.

The V call is TRBV5-6, the J call TRBJ2-6; TRBD2 might be the D (6 bases). V was cut by 5 bases and J by 2 bases, with 17 bases left in between. The germline gives CDR1 SGHDT, CDR2 YYEEEE. The CDR3 consists of 17 residues. The CDR3 here is CASRILGERAGANVLTF. As DNA, the CDR3 is TGTGCCAGCAGAATCCTTGGCGAGCGGGCTGGGGCCAACGTCCTGACTTTC.

The chain links TRBV6-5 to TRBJ2-5; D uncertain. Trimming left V 6 bases short and J 7 bases short, with 9 bases between. Germline V CDR1 and CDR2: MNHEY, SVGAGI. The CDR3 covers 11 residues. CDR3 in DNA: TGTGCCAGCAGCAATACGGGGACCCAGTACTTC. Amino acids: CASSNTGTQYF.

The chain recombines TRBV27 with TRBJ2-7; 7 nucleotides agree with TRBD2. V dropped 3 bases and J dropped 6; count of bases not matched to a gene: 8. CDR3 size: 14 residues. The germline CDR1 and CDR2 sequences are MNHEY and SMNVEV (reference sequence). The CDR3 DNA sequence: TGTGCCAGCAGTTTGACCCCGTGGGGGGGCGAGCAGTACTTC. Its protein product is CASSLTPWGGEQYF.

This clone was counted once. The chain is built from TRBV6-5 and TRBJ1-5, with a possible D match to TRBD1 (6 bases). The ends were cut back, 5 bases at V and 7 bases at J, with 15 bases in the middle. The CDR3 has 14 amino acids. Germline V CDR1 and CDR2: MNHEY, SVGAGI. The CDR3 region has the DNA TGTGCCAGCAGTAGAGGGGGAGTCTACCAGCCCCAGCATTTT. The encoded protein is CASSRGGVYQPQHF.

This chain connects TRBV4-2 to TRBJ2-1; 16 positions agree with TRBD2. Germline V gives CDR1 LGHNA, CDR2 YNFKEQ. V shed 4 bases, J shed 0 bases, and the junction held 3 bases outside the gene matches. This CDR3 region has 18 residues. Written as DNA, the CDR3 is TGTGCCAGCAGCCCGGGACTAGCGGGGGGGGTCTCCTACAATGAGCAGTTCTTC. Protein: CASSPGLAGGVSYNEQFF.

The chain recombines TRBV14 with TRBJ1-2, with 8 bases identical to TRBD1. V was pared by 1 base and J by 6 bases, with 7 bases of the junction left unmatched. The germline V gene encodes CDR1 SGHDN and CDR2 FVKESK. CDR3 length equals 15 residues. CDR3: CASSQVPGGQDGYTF. In DNA form, the CDR3 reads TGTGCCAGCAGCCAAGTCCCAGGGGGCCAAGATGGCTACACCTTC.

This chain joins TRBV5-5 and TRBJ2-5; D is perhaps TRBD2 (6 bases). Trimming cost V 5 bases and J 4 bases, with 9 bases left between them. The CDR3 runs to 12 residues. CDR1 is SGHKS, CDR2 YYEKEE, per germline (reference sequence). The CDR3 region is CASSRRGETQYF. CDR3 DNA: TGTGCCAGCAGTCGGCGGGGAGAGACCCAGTACTTC.

This chain connects TRBV6-5 to TRBJ2-2; tentative D call: TRBD1 (6 bases). V shed 6 bases and J shed 5 bases, with 13 bases lying between them. The CDR3 covers 14 residues. Germline lookup yields CDR1 MNHEY and CDR2 SVGAGI. CDR3 bases: TGTGCCAGCAGGTCCGGGACACAGACCGGGGAGCTGTTTTTT. Encoded protein: CASRSGTQTGELFF.

This chain connects TRBV6-5 to TRBJ1-2; D remains ambiguous. Trimming cost V 5 bases and J 1 base, with 11 bases left between them. CDR1 and CDR2 (germline): MNHEY, SVGAGI. CDR3 length equals 14 residues. The CDR3 spells CASSLAEGNYGYTF. The CDR3 nucleotides read TGTGCCAGCAGTCTCGCCGAGGGTAACTATGGCTACACCTTC.

In regard to this clone: The limits of the CDR3 on the DNA are not certain, so only TCRdb's listed CDR3 is given. V and J are TRBV2 and TRBJ1-5. The CDR3 comprises 15 residues, both ends counted. Germline CDR1 is SNHLY and CDR2 is FYNNEI. The CDR3 loop reads CASSEAPSGRGPQHF.

The V gene is TRBV4-1, the J gene TRBJ1-1; the D gene is possibly TRBD1 (6 bases). This CDR3 is built from 17 residues. The ends were cut back, 2 bases at V and 1 base at J, with 17 bases in the middle. CDR1 and CDR2 from the germline V gene are MGHRA and YSYEKL. This CDR3 reads CASSQPLGNRENTEAFF. In DNA form, the CDR3 reads TGCGCCAGCAGCCAACCCCTTGGAAACAGGGAGAACACTGAAGCTTTCTTT.

The V gene is TRBV6-1, the J gene TRBJ2-3; 12 nucleotides agree with TRBD1. With V trimmed by 3 bases and J by 4 bases, 2 bases remained unmatched. Germline V gene data show CDR1 as MNHNS and CDR2 as SASEGT. The CDR3 runs 15 residues. Here the CDR3 reads CASSEGTGGSDTQYF. The CDR3 coding sequence is TGTGCCAGCAGTGAGGGGACAGGGGGCTCAGATACGCAGTATTTT.

The V call is TRBV6-5, the J call TRBJ2-2, with unresolved D. Trimming took off 4 bases at V and 7 bases at J, with 13 bases between the two ends. Germline-derived CDR1 and CDR2 are MNHEY and SVGAGI. The CDR3 consists of 14 residues. This chain's CDR3 is CASSWRRASGELFF. The CDR3 coding sequence is TGTGCCAGCAGTTGGAGACGTGCTAGCGGGGAGCTGTTTTTT.